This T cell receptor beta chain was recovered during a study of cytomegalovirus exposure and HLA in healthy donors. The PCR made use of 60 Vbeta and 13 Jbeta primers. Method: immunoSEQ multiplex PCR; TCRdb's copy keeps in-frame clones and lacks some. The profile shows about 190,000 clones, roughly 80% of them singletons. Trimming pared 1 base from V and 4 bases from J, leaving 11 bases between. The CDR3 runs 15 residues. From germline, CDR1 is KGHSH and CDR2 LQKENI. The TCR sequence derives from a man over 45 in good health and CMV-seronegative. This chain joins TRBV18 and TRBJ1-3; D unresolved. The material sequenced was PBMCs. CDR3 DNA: TGTGCCAGCTCACCACAGCACCCCGTAGGAAACACCATATATTTT. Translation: CASSPQHPVGNTIYF.